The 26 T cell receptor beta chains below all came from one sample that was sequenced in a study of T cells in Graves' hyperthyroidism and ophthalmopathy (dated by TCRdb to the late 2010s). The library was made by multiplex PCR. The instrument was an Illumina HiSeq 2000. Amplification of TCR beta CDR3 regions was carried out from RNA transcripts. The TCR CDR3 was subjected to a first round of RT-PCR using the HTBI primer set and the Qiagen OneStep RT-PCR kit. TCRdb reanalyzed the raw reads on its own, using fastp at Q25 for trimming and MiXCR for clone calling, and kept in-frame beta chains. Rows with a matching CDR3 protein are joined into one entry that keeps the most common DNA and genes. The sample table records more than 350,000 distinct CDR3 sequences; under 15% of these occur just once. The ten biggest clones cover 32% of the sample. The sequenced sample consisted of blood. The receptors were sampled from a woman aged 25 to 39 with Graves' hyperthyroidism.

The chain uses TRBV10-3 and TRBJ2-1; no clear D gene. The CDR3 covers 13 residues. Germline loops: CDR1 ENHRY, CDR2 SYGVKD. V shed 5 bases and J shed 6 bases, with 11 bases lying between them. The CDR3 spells CAISPSSGNEQFF. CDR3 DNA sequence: TGTGCCATCAGTCCCTCCTCCGGCAATGAGCAGTTCTTC.

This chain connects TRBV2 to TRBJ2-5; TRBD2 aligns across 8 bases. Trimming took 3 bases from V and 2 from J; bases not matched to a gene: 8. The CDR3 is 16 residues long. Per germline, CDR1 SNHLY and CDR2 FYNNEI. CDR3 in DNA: TGTGCCAGCAGTGATCCCGGGGGGGCAGAGCAAGAGACCCAGTACTTC. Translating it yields CASSDPGGAEQETQYF.

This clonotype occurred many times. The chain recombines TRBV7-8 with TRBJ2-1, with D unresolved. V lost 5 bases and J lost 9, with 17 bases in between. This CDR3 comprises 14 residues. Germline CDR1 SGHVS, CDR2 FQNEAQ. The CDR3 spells CASSLNTLVGEQFF. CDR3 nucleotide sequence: TGTGCCAGCAGCCTAAATACGCTAGTTGGTGAGCAGTTCTTC.

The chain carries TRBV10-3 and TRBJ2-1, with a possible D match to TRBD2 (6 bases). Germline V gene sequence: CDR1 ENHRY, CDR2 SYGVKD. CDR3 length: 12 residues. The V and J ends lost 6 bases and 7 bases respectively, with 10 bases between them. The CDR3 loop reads CAIREGYNEQFF. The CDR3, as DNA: TGTGCCATCAGGGAGGGTTATAATGAGCAGTTCTTC.

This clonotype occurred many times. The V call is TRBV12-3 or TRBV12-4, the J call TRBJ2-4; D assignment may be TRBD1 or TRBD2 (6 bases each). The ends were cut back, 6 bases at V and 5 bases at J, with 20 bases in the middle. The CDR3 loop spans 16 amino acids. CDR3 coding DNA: TGTGCCAGCAGGGGGGGTGAGGGCGCAGGGGAAAACATTCAGTACTTC. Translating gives CASRGGEGAGENIQYF.

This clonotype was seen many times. CDR3: CASSANRGPQETQYF. Written as DNA, the CDR3 is TGTGCCAGCTCAGCAAACAGGGGCCCCCAAGAGACCCAGTACTTC. The genes are TRBV18 and TRBJ2-5, with 7 nucleotides matching TRBD1. The CDR3 is 15 amino acids. V lost 5 bases and J lost 1; bases outside the gene matches: 7. CDR1 and CDR2 from the germline V gene are KGHSH and LQKENI.

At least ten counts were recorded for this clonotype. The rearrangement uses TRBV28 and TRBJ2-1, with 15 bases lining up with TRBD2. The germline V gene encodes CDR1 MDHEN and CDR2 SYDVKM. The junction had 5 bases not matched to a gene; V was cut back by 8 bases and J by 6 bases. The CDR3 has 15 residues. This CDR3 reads CASGGLAGGGNEQFF. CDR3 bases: TGTGCCAGCGGCGGACTAGCGGGAGGGGGCAATGAGCAGTTCTTC.

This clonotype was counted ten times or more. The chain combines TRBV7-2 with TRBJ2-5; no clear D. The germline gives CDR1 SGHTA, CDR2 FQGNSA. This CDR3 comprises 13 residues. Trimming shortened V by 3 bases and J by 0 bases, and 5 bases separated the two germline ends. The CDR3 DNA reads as TGTGCCAGCAGCTTTTCGTACCAAGAGACCCAGTACTTC. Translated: CASSFSYQETQYF.

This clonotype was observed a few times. This CDR3 is CASSLYGWGNTEAFF. CDR3 nucleotide sequence: TGTGCCAGCAGCTTGTATGGATGGGGGAACACTGAAGCTTTCTTT. The rearrangement links TRBV5-6 to TRBJ1-1; D uncertain. The CDR3 runs 15 residues. The V gene lost 1 base and the J gene lost 1 base, with 11 bases spanning the gap. Germline V lookup: CDR1 SGHDT, CDR2 YYEEEE.

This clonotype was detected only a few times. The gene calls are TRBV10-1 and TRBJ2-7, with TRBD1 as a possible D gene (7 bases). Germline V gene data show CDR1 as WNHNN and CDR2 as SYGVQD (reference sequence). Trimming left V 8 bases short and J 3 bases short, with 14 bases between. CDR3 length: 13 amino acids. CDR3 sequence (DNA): TGCGCCAGCCGGAGGGACAGTAACTACGAGCAGTACTTC. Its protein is CASRRDSNYEQYF.

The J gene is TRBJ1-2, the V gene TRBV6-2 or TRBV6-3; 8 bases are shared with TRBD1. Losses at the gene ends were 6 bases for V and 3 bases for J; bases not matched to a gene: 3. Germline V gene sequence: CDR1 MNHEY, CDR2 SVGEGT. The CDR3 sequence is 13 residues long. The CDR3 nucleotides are TGTGCCAGCAGGAAGACAGGGGACTATGGCTACACCTTC. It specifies CASRKTGDYGYTF.

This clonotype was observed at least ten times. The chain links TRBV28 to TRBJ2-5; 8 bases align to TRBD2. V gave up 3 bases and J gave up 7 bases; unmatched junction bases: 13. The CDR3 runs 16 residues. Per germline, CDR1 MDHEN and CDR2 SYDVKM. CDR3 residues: CASSLTSEPFEGTQYF. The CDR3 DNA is TGTGCCAGCAGTTTGACTAGCGAGCCCTTTGAGGGGACCCAGTACTTC.

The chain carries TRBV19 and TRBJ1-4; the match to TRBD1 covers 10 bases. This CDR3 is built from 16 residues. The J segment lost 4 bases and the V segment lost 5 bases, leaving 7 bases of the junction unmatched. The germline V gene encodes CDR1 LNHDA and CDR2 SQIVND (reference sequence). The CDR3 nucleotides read TGTGCCAGTAGTGCGGGACAGGGGACCTTTAATGAAAAACTGTTTTTT. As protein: CASSAGQGTFNEKLFF.

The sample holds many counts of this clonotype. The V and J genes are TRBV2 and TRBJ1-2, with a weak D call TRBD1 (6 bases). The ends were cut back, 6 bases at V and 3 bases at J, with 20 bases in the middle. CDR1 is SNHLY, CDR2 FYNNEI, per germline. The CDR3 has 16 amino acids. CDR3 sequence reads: CASRGAQGRQDYGYTF. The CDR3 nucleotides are TGTGCCAGCAGGGGGGCACAGGGACGTCAGGACTATGGCTACACCTTC.

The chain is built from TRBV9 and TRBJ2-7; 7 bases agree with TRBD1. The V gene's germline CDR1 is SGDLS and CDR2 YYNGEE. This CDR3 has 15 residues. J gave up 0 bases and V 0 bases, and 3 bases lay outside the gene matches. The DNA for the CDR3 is TGTGCCAGCAGCGTAGGGGACAGTTCCTCCTACGAGCAGTACTTC. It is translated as CASSVGDSSSYEQYF.

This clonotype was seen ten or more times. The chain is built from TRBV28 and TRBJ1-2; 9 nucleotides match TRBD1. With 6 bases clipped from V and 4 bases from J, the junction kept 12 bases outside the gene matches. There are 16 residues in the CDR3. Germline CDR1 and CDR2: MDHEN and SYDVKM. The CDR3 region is CASRTQRQGEGYGYTF. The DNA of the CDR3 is TGTGCCAGCAGAACCCAAAGACAGGGGGAGGGCTATGGCTACACCTTC.

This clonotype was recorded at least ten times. CDR3 sequence (DNA): TGTGCCAGCAGTCGACGACAGAGATCCACCGGGGAGCTGTTTTTT. Protein product: CASSRRQRSTGELFF. The chain links TRBV28 to TRBJ2-2, with D perhaps matching TRBD1 (5 bases). CDR3 length: 15 residues. Looked up from germline, CDR1 is MDHEN and CDR2 is SYDVKM. Deletions cut 5 bases from V and 4 bases from J, with 14 bases between.

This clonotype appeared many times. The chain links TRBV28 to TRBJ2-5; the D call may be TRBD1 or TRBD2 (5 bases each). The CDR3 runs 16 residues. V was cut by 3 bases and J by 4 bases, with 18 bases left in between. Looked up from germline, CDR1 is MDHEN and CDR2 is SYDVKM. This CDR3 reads CASSFSPGRGSETQYF. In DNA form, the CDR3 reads TGTGCCAGCAGTTTTTCCCCAGGGAGAGGTTCAGAGACCCAGTACTTC.

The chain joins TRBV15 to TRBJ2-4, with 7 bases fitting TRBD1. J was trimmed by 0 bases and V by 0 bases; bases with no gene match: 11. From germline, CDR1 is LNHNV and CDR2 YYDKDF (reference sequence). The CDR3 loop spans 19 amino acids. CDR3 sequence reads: CATSRDLVGQTSAKNIQYF. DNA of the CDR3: TGTGCCACCAGCAGAGATCTAGTGGGACAGACCTCAGCCAAAAACATTCAGTACTTC.

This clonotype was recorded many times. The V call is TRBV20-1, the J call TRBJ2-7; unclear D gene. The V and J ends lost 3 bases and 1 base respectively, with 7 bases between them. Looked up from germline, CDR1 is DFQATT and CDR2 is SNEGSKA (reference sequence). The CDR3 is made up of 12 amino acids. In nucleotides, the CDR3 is TGCAGTGCTAGCAGGCCGTCCTACGAGCAGTACTTC. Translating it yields CSASRPSYEQYF.

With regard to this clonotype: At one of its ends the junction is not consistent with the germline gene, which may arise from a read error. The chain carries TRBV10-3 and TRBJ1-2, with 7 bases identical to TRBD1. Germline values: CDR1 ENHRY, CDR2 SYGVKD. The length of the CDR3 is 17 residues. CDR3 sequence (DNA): TGTGTCATCACCTCTGAAGACCCCGGGACAGCCTTCTATGGCTACACCTTC. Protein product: CVITSEDPGTAFYGYTF.

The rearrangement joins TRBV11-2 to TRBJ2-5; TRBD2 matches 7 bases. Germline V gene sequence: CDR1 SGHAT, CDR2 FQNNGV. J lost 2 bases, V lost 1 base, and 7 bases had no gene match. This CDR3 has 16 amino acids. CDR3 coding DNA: TGTGCCAGCAGCTTAGGGGCCTCTAGCGGACAAGAGACCCAGTACTTC. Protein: CASSLGASSGQETQYF.

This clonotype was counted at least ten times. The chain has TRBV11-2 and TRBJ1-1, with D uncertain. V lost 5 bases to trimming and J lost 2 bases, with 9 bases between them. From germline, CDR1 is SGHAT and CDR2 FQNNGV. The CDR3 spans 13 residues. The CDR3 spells CASSPPPNTEAFF. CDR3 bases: TGTGCCAGCAGCCCCCCACCTAACACTGAAGCTTTCTTT.

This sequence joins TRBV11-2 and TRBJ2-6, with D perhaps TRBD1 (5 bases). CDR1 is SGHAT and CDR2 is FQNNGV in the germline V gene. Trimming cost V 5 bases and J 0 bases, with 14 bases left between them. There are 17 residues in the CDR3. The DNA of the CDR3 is TGTGCCAGCAGCCGCGAACAACAGGTCTCTGGGGCCAACGTCCTGACTTTC. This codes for CASSREQQVSGANVLTF.

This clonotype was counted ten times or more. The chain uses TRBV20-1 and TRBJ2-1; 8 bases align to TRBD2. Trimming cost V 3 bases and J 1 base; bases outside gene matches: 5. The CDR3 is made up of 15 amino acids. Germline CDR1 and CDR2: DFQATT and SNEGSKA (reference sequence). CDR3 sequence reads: CSASPLADSYNEQFF. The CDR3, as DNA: TGCAGTGCTAGCCCACTAGCGGATTCCTACAATGAGCAGTTCTTC.

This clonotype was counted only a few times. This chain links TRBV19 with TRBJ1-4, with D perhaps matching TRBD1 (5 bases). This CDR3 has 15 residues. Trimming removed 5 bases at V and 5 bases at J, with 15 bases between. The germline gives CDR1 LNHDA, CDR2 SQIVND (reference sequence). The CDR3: CASSFRDGTNEKLFF. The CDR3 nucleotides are TGTGCCAGTAGTTTCCGGGACGGAACAAATGAAAAACTGTTTTTT.